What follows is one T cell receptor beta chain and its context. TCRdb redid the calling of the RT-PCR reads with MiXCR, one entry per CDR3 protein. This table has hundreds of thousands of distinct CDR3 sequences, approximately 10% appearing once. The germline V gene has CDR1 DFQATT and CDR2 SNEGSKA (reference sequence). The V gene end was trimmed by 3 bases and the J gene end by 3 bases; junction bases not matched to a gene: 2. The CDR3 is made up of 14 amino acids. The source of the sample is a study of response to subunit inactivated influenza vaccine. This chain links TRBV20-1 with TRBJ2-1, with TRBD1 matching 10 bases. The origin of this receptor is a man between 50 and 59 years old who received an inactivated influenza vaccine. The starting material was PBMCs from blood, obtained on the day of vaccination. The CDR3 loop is CSARGQGSYNEQFF. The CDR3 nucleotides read TGCAGTGCTAGGGGACAGGGGAGCTACAATGAGCAGTTCTTC.